One and the same sample provided the 31 T cell receptor beta chains below, sequenced in a study of response to subunit inactivated influenza vaccine. In TCRdb, the RT-PCR reads were re-called with MiXCR into one record per CDR3 protein. The sample lists over 150,000 distinct CDR3 sequences, approximately 12% occurring once. The source was CD8+ T cells sorted from PBMCs, collected around 25 months after vaccination. These receptors all come from a man between 50 and 75 years old who received an inactivated influenza vaccine.

V is TRBV7-8 and J is TRBJ2-1, with 9 bases lining up with TRBD1. Germline V gives CDR1 SGHVS, CDR2 FQNEAQ. V lost 5 bases, J lost 7 bases, and 3 bases stayed unmatched. This CDR3 comprises 13 residues. CDR3: CASSPDRGNEQFF. DNA for the CDR3: TGTGCCAGCAGCCCGGACAGGGGAAATGAGCAGTTCTTC. Looking up the rest from reference TRBV7-8 and TRBJ2-1 gives the full variable domain: GAGVSQSPRYKVAKRGQDVALRCDPISGHVSLFWYQQALGQGPEFLTYFQNEAQLDKSGLPSDRFFAERPEGSVSTLKIQRTQQEDSAVYLCASSPDRGNEQFFGPGTRLTVL.

The chain links TRBV12-3 or TRBV12-4 to TRBJ2-5; TRBD1 aligns across 9 bases. The V segment lost 4 bases and the J segment 3 bases; nucleotides outside the gene matches: 6. The CDR3 has 15 amino acids. The CDR3 is CASSYQRTGEETQYF. The CDR3 DNA sequence: TGTGCCAGCAGTTACCAACGGACAGGGGAAGAGACCCAGTACTTC.

The V and J genes are TRBV11-2 and TRBJ2-7; 8 bases fit TRBD1. The germline V gene has CDR1 SGHAT and CDR2 FQNNGV. V lost 4 bases, J lost 2 bases, and 13 bases stayed unmatched. This CDR3 has 17 residues. CDR3 in amino acids: CASSSTEWDRIPYEQYF. DNA for the CDR3: TGTGCCAGCAGCTCCACTGAATGGGACAGGATACCCTACGAGCAGTACTTC.

The chain is built from TRBV7-9 and TRBJ2-7, with D tentatively TRBD1 (6 bases). Germline V gene lookup returns CDR1 SEHNR and CDR2 FQNEAQ (reference sequence). The CDR3 consists of 13 residues. The V and J ends lost 4 bases and 4 bases respectively, with 11 bases between them. The CDR3 loop reads CASSSLQGYEQYF. CDR3 bases: TGTGCCAGCAGCTCCCTACAGGGATACGAGCAGTACTTC.

CDR3 nucleotide sequence: TGTGCCAGCGGACCCAGGATAGATACGCAGTATTTT. Translating it yields CASGPRIDTQYF. The chain joins TRBV2 to TRBJ2-3, with no clear D. Germline V CDR1 and CDR2: SNHLY, FYNNEI. The length of the CDR3 is 12 residues. V lost 8 bases and J 5 bases, leaving 11 bases between the germline ends.

This clonotype was seen more than once but under ten times. The chain joins TRBV27 to TRBJ1-1; D is perhaps TRBD1 (6 bases). V lost 5 bases to trimming and J lost 4 bases, with 11 bases between them. The CDR3 runs to 13 residues. Germline V CDR1 and CDR2: MNHEY, SMNVEV (reference sequence). DNA for the CDR3: TGTGCCAGCAGTCGGGGGCGGACCACTGAAGCTTTCTTT. Its protein is CASSRGRTTEAFF.

The chain uses TRBV30 and TRBJ2-1; no clear D gene. Germline assignment: CDR1 GTSNPN and CDR2 SVGIG (reference sequence). The CDR3 contains 17 residues. V was trimmed by 0 bases and J by 4 bases, leaving 19 bases between them. CDR3 nucleotide sequence: TGTGCCTGGAGTGTTATCAAGTTCGGTCAGAATTACAATGAGCAGTTCTTC. Its translation is CAWSVIKFGQNYNEQFF.

The CDR3 loop reads CASSLVLGVYNEQFF. In DNA form, the CDR3 reads TGTGCCAGCAGCTTAGTTCTAGGAGTTTACAATGAGCAGTTCTTC. V is TRBV7-9 and J is TRBJ2-1; D not certain. Trimming stripped 1 base from V and 4 bases from J, with 11 bases between. Germline values: CDR1 SEHNR, CDR2 FQNEAQ (reference sequence). This CDR3 is built from 15 residues. Full variable domain (missing parts from reference TRBV7-9 and TRBJ2-1): DTGVSQNPRHKITKRGQNVTFRCDPISEHNRLYWYRQTLGQGPEFLTYFQNEAQLEKSRLLSDRFSAERPKGSFSTLEIQRTEQGDSAMYLCASSLVLGVYNEQFFGPGTRLTVL.

In the case of this clonotype: The junction shows a germline mismatch at one end, possibly a read error. This rearrangement joins TRBV5-1 to TRBJ2-2; 9 nucleotides line up with TRBD1. CDR1 and CDR2 (germline): SGHRS, YFSETQ. CDR3 length: 16 residues. DNA of the CDR3: TGCGCCAGCAGCATGACAGGGGGGGACCTCACCGCGGAGCTGTTTTTT. It encodes CASSMTGGDLTAELFF.

The chain is built from TRBV5-1 and TRBJ1-5, with 9 bases that match TRBD1. CDR3 length equals 17 residues. CDR1 and CDR2 from the germline V gene are SGHRS and YFSETQ. After removal of 4 bases from V and 0 bases from J, the junction contained 8 bases not matched to a gene. For the CDR3, the DNA is TGCGCCAGCAGCCTGGGACAGGGCCCCTATAGCAATCAGCCCCAGCATTTT. This gives the protein CASSLGQGPYSNQPQHF.

This clonotype was recorded at least ten times. The chain carries TRBV5-1 and TRBJ2-3; D might be TRBD1 (5 bases). CDR3 length: 15 residues. V lost 3 bases to trimming and J lost 6 bases, with 17 bases between them. The V gene's germline CDR1 is SGHRS and CDR2 YFSETQ. CDR3 loop: CASSSGPGMSDTQYF. The CDR3 DNA reads as TGCGCCAGCAGCTCCGGGCCAGGGATGTCGGATACGCAGTATTTT.

The chain joins TRBV29-1 to TRBJ2-1; TRBD2 agrees at 8 bases. Germline values: CDR1 SQVTM, CDR2 ANQGSEA. V was pared by 6 bases and J by 5 bases, with 12 bases of the junction left unmatched. The CDR3 covers 15 residues. The CDR3: CSVPRGGLDHNEQFF. CDR3 coding DNA: TGCAGCGTCCCCCGTGGGGGACTAGACCACAATGAGCAGTTCTTC.

This clonotype appeared a few times. The chain links TRBV5-6 to TRBJ2-7; tentative D call: TRBD2 (5 bases). The CDR3 has 13 amino acids. The germline gives CDR1 SGHDT, CDR2 YYEEEE. Deletions cut 0 bases from V and 6 bases from J, with 10 bases between. DNA of the CDR3: TGTGCCAGCAGCTTGGAACGGGATAGCGAGCAGTACTTC. This encodes CASSLERDSEQYF.

There are many counts of this clonotype. The chain employs TRBV9 and TRBJ2-7, with 13 bases identical to TRBD2. Germline-derived CDR1 and CDR2 are SGDLS and YYNGEE. J lost 4 bases, V lost 2 bases, and 3 bases had no gene match. This CDR3 is 15 amino acids long. The CDR3 is CASSVGTSGIYEQYF. CDR3 DNA sequence: TGTGCCAGCAGCGTTGGGACTAGCGGGATATACGAGCAGTACTTC.

This clonotype was seen a handful of times. The chain joins TRBV4-1 to TRBJ2-7; 7 bases are a match to TRBD1. With V trimmed by 4 bases and J by 3 bases, 3 bases remained unmatched. This CDR3 has 13 amino acids. Germline assignment: CDR1 MGHRA and CDR2 YSYEKL. The DNA of the CDR3 is TGCGCCAGCAGCCGGGACAGTGACTACGAGCAGTACTTC. It translates to CASSRDSDYEQYF.

This clonotype was counted many times. CDR3 protein: CASSLKGRGTEAFF. The CDR3 nucleotides are TGTGCCAGCAGTTTAAAGGGAAGGGGCACTGAAGCTTTCTTT. V gene TRBV12-3 or TRBV12-4 combines with J gene TRBJ1-1, with a possible D match to TRBD1 (5 bases). V was pared by 2 bases and J by 4 bases, with 11 bases between. The CDR3 covers 14 residues.

This clonotype was seen ten or more times. V usage is TRBV12-3 or TRBV12-4 and J usage is TRBJ2-5, with D tentatively TRBD1 (7 bases). The CDR3 is 14 residues long. V lost 5 bases and J 5 bases, leaving 15 bases between the germline ends. In nucleotides, the CDR3 is TGTGCCAGCAGTCCTCGGACAGGAGGGGAGACCCAGTACTTC. Its protein is CASSPRTGGETQYF.

This clonotype was detected a few times. The chain uses TRBV5-1 and TRBJ1-1, with a weak D call TRBD1 (5 bases). This CDR3 is built from 14 residues. Germline V gene data show CDR1 as SGHRS and CDR2 as YFSETQ. Trimming shortened V by 0 bases and J by 4 bases, and 10 bases separated the two germline ends. The CDR3 nucleotides read TGCGCCAGCAGCTTGGGGGGGGAAGGCACTGAAGCTTTCTTT. Translating gives CASSLGGEGTEAFF.

The CDR3 nucleotides are TGCGCCAGCAGCCAAGGAAGGGGACTACAGATTCAAGAGACCCAGTACTTC. Its translation is CASSQGRGLQIQETQYF. The chain joins TRBV4-3 to TRBJ2-5; TRBD2 agrees at 7 bases. The V gene's germline CDR1 is LGHNA and CDR2 YSLEER. The CDR3 is 17 amino acids. Trimming took 1 base from V and 2 from J; bases not matched to a gene: 10.

This clonotype showed up just a few times. The rearrangement links TRBV5-1 to TRBJ2-7, with 13 bases lining up with TRBD2. Looked up from germline, CDR1 is SGHRS and CDR2 is YFSETQ. The V segment lost 4 bases and the J segment 5 bases; nucleotides outside the gene matches: 6. The CDR3 consists of 15 residues. The CDR3 protein is CASSRGGLAGDEQYF. CDR3 bases: TGCGCCAGCAGCCGGGGAGGACTAGCGGGAGACGAGCAGTACTTC.

This clonotype showed up just a few times. J is TRBJ2-5 and V is TRBV7-9; 8 positions match TRBD1. Germline CDR1 is SEHNR and CDR2 is FQNEAQ (reference sequence). With 1 base clipped from V and 5 bases from J, the junction kept 3 bases outside the gene matches. This CDR3 spans 14 amino acids. The CDR3 sequence is CASSLERDRETQYF. The CDR3 region has the DNA TGTGCCAGCAGCTTAGAACGGGACAGGGAGACCCAGTACTTC. The whole variable domain, remainder taken from reference TRBV7-9 and TRBJ2-5, is DTGVSQNPRHKITKRGQNVTFRCDPISEHNRLYWYRQTLGQGPEFLTYFQNEAQLEKSRLLSDRFSAERPKGSFSTLEIQRTEQGDSAMYLCASSLERDRETQYFGPGTRLLVL.

This clonotype was detected only a few times. The rearrangement links TRBV7-9 to TRBJ2-1; 13 bases fit TRBD2. Germline V gives CDR1 SEHNR, CDR2 FQNEAQ (reference sequence). V lost 8 bases and J lost 7; bases outside the gene matches: 11. The CDR3 extends over 16 amino acids. The CDR3 nucleotides read TGTGCCAGCCTGTCCCCGGGACTAGCGGGAACTAATGAGCAGTTCTTC. Amino acids: CASLSPGLAGTNEQFF.

The gene calls are TRBV20-1 and TRBJ1-5; a weak D match, TRBD1 (5 bases). The germline V gene has CDR1 DFQATT and CDR2 SNEGSKA (reference sequence). This CDR3 is built from 14 residues. V gave up 2 bases and J gave up 6 bases, with 14 bases separating them. CDR3 sequence (DNA): TGCAGTGCTAGATGGGACTGGGGAAGTCAGCCCCAGCATTTT. Translation: CSARWDWGSQPQHF.

In its sample, this clonotype was seen a few times. The rearrangement links TRBV7-2 to TRBJ2-7; TRBD2 agrees at 7 bases. The CDR3 totals 14 residues. Germline-derived CDR1 and CDR2 are SGHTA and FQGNSA. The ends lost 4 bases at V and 6 bases at J; junction bases unmatched: 9. The DNA of the CDR3 is TGTGCCAGCAGCTGGTCGGGAGGCATCTCCGAGCAGTACTTC. Protein sequence: CASSWSGGISEQYF.

This rearrangement joins TRBV12-3 or TRBV12-4 to TRBJ2-7; 7 positions agree with TRBD1. Trimming removed 3 bases from V and 3 bases from J; junction bases left unmatched: 5. The CDR3 has 14 amino acids. The CDR3 sequence: CASSLGDSYYEQYF. CDR3 in DNA: TGTGCCAGCAGTTTGGGGGACAGCTACTACGAGCAGTACTTC.

The V and J genes are TRBV3-1 and TRBJ1-2; D is uncertain. Germline CDR1 reads LGHDT; CDR2 reads YNNKEL (reference sequence). Trimming removed 0 bases from V and 7 bases from J, with 18 bases in between. CDR3 size: 16 residues. The CDR3 coding sequence is TGTGCCAGCAGCCAAGATCCTGGGCTCGGGAAAGGTGGCTACACCTTC. This codes for CASSQDPGLGKGGYTF.

The V call is TRBV6-2 or TRBV6-3, the J call TRBJ2-1; 10 nucleotides align to TRBD2. The V gene end was trimmed by 0 bases and the J gene end by 7 bases; junction bases not matched to a gene: 9. From germline, CDR1 is MNHEY and CDR2 SVGEGT. CDR3 size: 17 residues. DNA of the CDR3: TGTGCCAGCAGTTACTCTGCGGGCCTAGCGGGGGTAAATGAGCAGTTCTTC. Protein sequence: CASSYSAGLAGVNEQFF.

The rearrangement joins TRBV25-1 to TRBJ1-2; tentative D call: TRBD1 (6 bases). The CDR3 runs 18 residues. Germline CDR1 reads MGHDK; CDR2 reads SYGVNS. V was clipped by 5 bases and J by 1 base, with 23 bases between them. The DNA of the CDR3 is TGTGCCAGCAGTCCCCGGGACACCGAACCCTTACTTAACTATGGCTACACCTTC. Its translation: CASSPRDTEPLLNYGYTF.

This clonotype occurred a few times. The genes are TRBV28 and TRBJ2-1; 12 bases are shared with TRBD2. With 1 base clipped from V and 9 bases from J, the junction kept 7 bases outside the gene matches. CDR1 is MDHEN, CDR2 SYDVKM, per germline. The CDR3 is made up of 16 amino acids. The CDR3 DNA reads TGTGCCAGCAGTTTATTTGCTAGCGGGGGGGCCGGTGAGCAGTTCTTC. Translated: CASSLFASGGAGEQFF.

The sample holds a few counts of this clonotype. This sequence joins TRBV7-9 and TRBJ2-7, with 7 bases identical to TRBD2. The CDR3 covers 15 residues. Germline loops: CDR1 SEHNR, CDR2 FQNEAQ (reference sequence). The V and J ends lost 4 bases and 0 bases, in that order; junction bases with no gene match: 6. CDR3 loop: CASSWGGLSSYEQYF. CDR3 coding DNA: TGTGCCAGCAGCTGGGGGGGACTGAGCTCCTACGAGCAGTACTTC.

This clonotype was counted ten times or more. V and J are TRBV30 and TRBJ2-7; D remains unclear. Trimming left V 1 base short and J 0 bases short, with 7 bases between. The CDR3 covers 13 residues. Per the germline V gene, CDR1 is GTSNPN and CDR2 is SVGIG (reference sequence). The CDR3 sequence: CAWSDSFSYEQYF. The CDR3 DNA reads as TGTGCCTGGAGTGACTCCTTCTCCTACGAGCAGTACTTC.